Sequencing of this T cell receptor (beta chain) was carried out in a study of blood T cell repertoires in COVID-19. The J segment lost 8 bases and the V segment lost 3 bases, leaving 12 bases of the junction unmatched. The CDR3 spans 15 residues. Per the germline V gene, CDR1 is SGHRS and CDR2 is YFSETQ. The assay was immunoSEQ multiplex PCR, and TCRdb's table has in-frame clones only and misses some. This sample has more than 250,000 clones; about 89% occur once, and the top ten carry roughly 5.2%. Specimen: PBMCs or T cells enriched from blood (not recorded which). This sequence originates from a woman under 40 who had recovered from COVID-19. This sequence joins TRBV5-1 and TRBJ1-2, with 8 nucleotides matching TRBD1. The CDR3 protein is CASSSGDQGARGYTF. The CDR3 coding sequence is TGCGCCAGCAGCTCCGGCGATCAGGGGGCGCGAGGCTACACCTTC.